The present entry profiles one T cell receptor beta chain with its context. Germline lookup yields CDR1 MNHEY and CDR2 SVGAGI. This CDR3 spans 14 amino acids. The data derive from a study of blood T cells in healthy people across ages. PCR was performed a second time for roughly 7 to 12 cycles using a sample-barcoded 5' primer and a J-beta primer mix. Via MiXCR, TCRdb re-called the 5' RACE reads, giving one row per CDR3 protein. Among hundreds of thousands of distinct CDR3 sequences listed, 24% were seen once. Separately, the same data were catalogued under a study of T cells of mothers and their children.

Sequencing input: blood. The sequence was collected from a boy aged 5-17 years in good health. The chain carries TRBV6-5 and TRBJ2-5; no clear D. The better agreement between TRBJ2-7 and the DNA end casts doubt on the J call. The DNA for the CDR3 is TGTGCCAGCAGTTACGGAGCTCAGTCCTACGAGCAGTACTTC. Amino acid sequence: CASSYGAQSYEQYF.